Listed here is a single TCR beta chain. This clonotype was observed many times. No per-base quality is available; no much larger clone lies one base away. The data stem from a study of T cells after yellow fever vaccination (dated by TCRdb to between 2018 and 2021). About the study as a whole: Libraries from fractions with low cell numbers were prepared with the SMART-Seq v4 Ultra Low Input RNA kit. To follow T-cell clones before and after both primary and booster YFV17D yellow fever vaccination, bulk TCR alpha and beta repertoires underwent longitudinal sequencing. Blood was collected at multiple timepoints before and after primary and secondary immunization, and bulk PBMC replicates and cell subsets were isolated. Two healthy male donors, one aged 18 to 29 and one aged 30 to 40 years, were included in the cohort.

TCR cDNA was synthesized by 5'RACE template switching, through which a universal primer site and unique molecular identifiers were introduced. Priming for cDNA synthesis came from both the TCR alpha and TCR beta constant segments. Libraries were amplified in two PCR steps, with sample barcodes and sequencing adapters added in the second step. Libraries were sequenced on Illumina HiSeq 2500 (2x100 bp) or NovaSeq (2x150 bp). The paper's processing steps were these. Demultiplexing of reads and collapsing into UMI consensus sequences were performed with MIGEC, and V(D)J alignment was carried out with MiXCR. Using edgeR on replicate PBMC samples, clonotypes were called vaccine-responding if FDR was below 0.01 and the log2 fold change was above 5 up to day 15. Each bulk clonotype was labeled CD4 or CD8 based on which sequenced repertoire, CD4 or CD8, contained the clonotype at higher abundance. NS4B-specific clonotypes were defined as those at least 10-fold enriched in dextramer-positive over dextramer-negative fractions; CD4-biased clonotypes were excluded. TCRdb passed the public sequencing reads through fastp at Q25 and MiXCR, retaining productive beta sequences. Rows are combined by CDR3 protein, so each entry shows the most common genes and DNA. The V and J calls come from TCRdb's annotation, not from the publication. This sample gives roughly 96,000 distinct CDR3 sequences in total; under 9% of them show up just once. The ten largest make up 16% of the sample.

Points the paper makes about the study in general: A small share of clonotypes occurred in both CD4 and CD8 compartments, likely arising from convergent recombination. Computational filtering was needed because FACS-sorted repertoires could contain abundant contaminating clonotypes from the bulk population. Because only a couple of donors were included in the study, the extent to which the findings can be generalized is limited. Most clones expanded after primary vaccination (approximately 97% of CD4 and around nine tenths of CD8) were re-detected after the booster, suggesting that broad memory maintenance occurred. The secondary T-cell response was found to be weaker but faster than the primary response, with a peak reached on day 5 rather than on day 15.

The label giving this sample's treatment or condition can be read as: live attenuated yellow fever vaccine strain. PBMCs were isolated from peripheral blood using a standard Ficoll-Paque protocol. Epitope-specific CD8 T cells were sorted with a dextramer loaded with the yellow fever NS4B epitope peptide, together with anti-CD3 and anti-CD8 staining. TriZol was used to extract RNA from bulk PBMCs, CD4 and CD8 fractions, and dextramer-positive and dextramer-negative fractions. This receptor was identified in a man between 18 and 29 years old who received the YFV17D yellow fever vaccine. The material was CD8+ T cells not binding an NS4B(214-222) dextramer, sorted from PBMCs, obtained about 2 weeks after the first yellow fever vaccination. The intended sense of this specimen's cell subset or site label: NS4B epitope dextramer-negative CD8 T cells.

The encoded CDR3 is CASSWYSGANVLTF. DNA sequence: TGCGCCAGCAGCTGGTACAGCGGGGCCAACGTCCTGACTTTC. Recombination connected TRBV5-1 to TRBJ2-6, with the D gene not clear enough to name. The CDR3, cysteine through phenylalanine, is 14 amino acids long. Kept here is only the CDR3 DNA, which spans 42 bases and is read in frame from base 1. The germline V gene yields SGHRS for CDR1 and YFSETQ for CDR2. V was cut back by 3 bases and J by 4 bases, leaving a gap of 8 bases between them.